This TCR beta chain was recovered during a study of human T cells and chemical hapten exposure. Overall study results and limits: Given that the donors had alopecia, their immune response may differ from that seen in healthy people.

Time point given: patch test 1, 2 weeks after DPC sensitization. Treatment specified: therapeutic diphenylcyclopropenone sensitization with weekly scalp DPC. Each patch-test visit's blood sample preceded patch application. Individual cDNA molecules in this library carried unique molecular identifiers. Each CDR3 protein is one row after TCRdb ran MiXCR on the RACE reads. In the table there are under 85,000 distinct CDR3 sequences, 10% of which are singletons. As for this clonotype: What it binds is not known.

This clonotype was obtained from a woman aged 45-60 years with alopecia areata. Some clones in this sample may be carry-over from other donors' samples. The material was whole blood, obtained in connection with sensitization to the hapten diphenylcyclopropenone (DPC).

The CDR3 DNA sequence: TGTGCCAGCAGCTTATCTGGCAGGGACCAAGAGACCCAGTACTTC. Translated: CASSLSGRDQETQYF. The chain links TRBV7-2 to TRBJ2-5; D perhaps matches TRBD1 (5 bases). Germline V gene sequence: CDR1 SGHTA, CDR2 FQGNSA. V gave up 2 bases and J gave up 0 bases, with 10 bases separating them. This CDR3 has 15 residues. The whole variable domain, remainder taken from reference TRBV7-2 and TRBJ2-5, is GAGVSQSPSNKVTEKGKDVELRCDPISGHTALYWYRQSLGQGLEFLIYFQGNSAPDKSGLPSDRFSAERTGGSVSTLTIQRTQQEDSAVYLCASSLSGRDQETQYFGPGTRLLVL.